Given below is one T cell receptor beta chain in context. The specificity of this receptor is unknown. The library was obtained by the immunoSEQ multiplex PCR assay. The multiplex PCR relied on a mix of 60 forward primers for TCR Vbeta segments and 13 reverse primers for TCR Jbeta segments. A multiplex PCR assay on genomic DNA amplified the CDR3 region of rearranged TCR beta genes. The Illumina HiSeq System was used to sequence the amplified TCR beta libraries as 87-base-pair reads. In the paper's pipeline: In a later analysis, tens of millions of unique TCR beta chains were counted across the 690 or so repertoires, and about 9.9 million of these chains were shared by at least two donors. Raw reads were error-corrected and collapsed into unique sequences by a nearest-neighbor algorithm in which closely related sequences were merged to remove PCR and sequencing errors. To assign V, D and J gene segments, CDR3 sequences were aligned to IMGT reference sequences. For a sequence to be retained, at least a six-nucleotide match to both a V gene segment and a J gene segment was required. A rearrangement counted as productive if the CDR3 had no stop codons and remained in frame with V and J, and every other rearrangement counted as non-productive. Following IMGT convention, CDR3 was defined as the stretch from the second conserved V-encoded cysteine to the conserved J-encoded phenylalanine. The earlier analysis of about 610 of the donors excluded any sequence lacking an unambiguous match to a single V gene segment. An earlier analysis of several hundred of the donors called V segments functional above 56.7% productive rearrangements and segregating when the between-donor standard deviation exceeded 5%. A statistical classification framework was developed to diagnose cytomegalovirus status using the catalog of TCR beta chain sequences. A later analysis assigned V and J genes by comparing TCR nucleotide sequences with IMGT/GENE-DB human TR gene sequences. Using the TCRdist pipeline, a later analysis assigned CDR3 sequences along with most-parsimonious VDJ recombination scenarios. In a later analysis, each TCR beta chain was defined by its CDR3 amino acid sequence together with its V-gene family, and reads lacking a unique V-gene family were excluded. As a way to deal with suspected cross-contamination and a sequencing artifact, a later analysis dropped 450 to 600 nucleotide sequences that were highly shared and had low generation probability. For each public chain, a later analysis derived a clonal expansion index from normalized ranks of inferred template counts within each repertoire. A later analysis computed generation probabilities with a VDJ recombination model fitted to out-of-frame rearrangements, and checked the results against IGoR. In a later analysis, TCR-TCR, TCR-HLA and TCR-CMV co-occurrence was scored with hypergeometric tests, and a repertoire-size bias correction was applied to TCR pairs. A later analysis estimated false discovery rates by permuting HLA or CMV assignments 20 times. In a later analysis, co-occurring TCRs were grouped using DBSCAN, and TCRdist sequence similarity was added for clustering within HLA-allele-positive subsets. Repertoires with fewer than 30,000 or more than 120,000 public chains were left out of co-occurrence clustering, as were about five repertoires with anomalous nucleotide sharing. The source is immuneACCESS, and TCRdb retained only in-frame sequences with V and J called. Part of the clones is not carried over; for the studies checked, unresolved V genes explain less than half of this, and the remainder is unexplained. V and J calls and clone size are copied from that table; D and trimming were computed from the DNA. This sample's listing comprises around 31,000 clones. The ten largest clonotypes hold roughly 0.7% of the sample.

Trimmed from V: 4 bases; trimmed from J: 3 bases; junction bases lacking a gene match: 8. From the germline V gene (reference sequence), CDR1 is LNHDA and CDR2 is SQIVND. The CDR3 contains 15 residues, cysteine and phenylalanine counted. Just the 45-base CDR3 DNA is kept, in frame starting at base 1. This record comes from a study of cytomegalovirus exposure and HLA in healthy donors (TCRdb year 2017). In terms of the full investigation: An earlier analysis of about 560 of the donors reported 276 Gb of sequence data and about 120 million unique TCR beta sequences obtained from about 200 million T cells. An early release covering roughly 640 HLA-typed donors comprised about 300 gigabases of sequencing data and approximately 80 million unique TCR sequences. Among the approximately 400 genotyped donors, 81% belonged to the genetic ancestry cluster associated with self-reported Caucasian donors. The aim of the study was to test whether cataloging public T cell receptors could identify signatures of past pathogen exposure. Using immunosequencing, the study profiled T cell repertoires from 500 to 800 subjects and related those repertoires to cytomegalovirus serostatus. A separate validation cohort of 100 to 150 different subjects was used in addition to the roughly 720-subject first cohort. High-throughput TCR immunosequencing, statistical association of individual TCRs with disease status, and machine learning were combined to predict cytomegalovirus infection status. In a later analysis, previously published TCR beta repertoires from about 670 donors were re-analyzed and high-resolution HLA genotyping was added so that TCR occurrence patterns could be studied. In the later analysis, no new phenotypic data were used to find candidate immune exposures; instead, reliance was placed on TCR beta sequences and their occurrence across donors. An earlier analysis of fewer than 750 of the donors used high-throughput TCR beta sequencing to judge whether each TCR beta V gene segment behaved as functional or pseudogenic. Alongside the repertoire data, information on donor age, sex, ethnicity and CMV serostatus was compiled. In a later genetic analysis, genome-wide SNP genotypes for about 60% of the 666 donors were used, and that subset was treated as a discovery cohort. All discovery cohort repertoires had been generated on a single sequencing platform. Both class I and class II loci were covered by HLA typing, at four-digit resolution. Typing coverage varied by locus: roughly 620-640 donors for A, B, C, DRB1 and DQB1; some 520 for DQA1; about 600 for DPA1; 450 to 480 for DPB1. Roughly five DR-DQ haplotypes were handled as single units for association and clustering, since linkage in the cohort was strong. On average, approximately 250,000 unique TCR beta nucleotide sequences were sequenced per donor among 300 to 500 genotyped donors of the cohort, with about 19% of those sequences being non-productive. The paper's findings and limits, for the study overall: In a later analysis, the rate of TCR association differed among HLA loci, with DRB1 alleles having the most associated TCRs and HLA-C alleles having the fewest. A few of the identified cytomegalovirus-associated TCR beta chains were confirmed in vitro to be specific for cytomegalovirus antigens. Across donors, most TCR sequences were observed very rarely, whereas some public TCRs were present in many individuals. Because HLA typing was missing for some donors at each locus, association tests included only the typed subset. A later analysis associated 17,000 or so TCR beta sequences with specific HLA alleles at a false discovery rate of 0.05. Only TCR beta chains were sequenced in this cohort, and the absence of alpha or paired-chain data limited detectable features. Because counts were too low, 15 to 20 rarely observed V segments, including chromosome 9 orphons, were excluded from the earlier analysis of 587 of the donors. A later genetic analysis reported fewer N-insertions in productive TCRs among donors in an Asian-associated ancestry cluster than the roughly 690-donor mean. A further reported finding was that TCR beta sequences accurately predicted the HLA-A and HLA-B alleles for most subjects in the first cohort. According to the authors, the approach could potentially be generalized to other disease states and immunological phenotypes. In a later analysis, HLA-associated TCR beta chains were found to be more clonally expanded and to have lower generation probabilities than equally common non-associated chains. A cluster of highly shared sequence variants was judged likely to be a technical artifact of the sequencing pipeline. Some IMGT-functional V segments, including TRBV6-2 and TRBV6-3, could not be distinguished by the 87-base-pair reads and were therefore excluded. Several of the top co-occurrence clusters appeared to be linked to parvovirus B19, influenza, CMV and Epstein-Barr virus, according to a later analysis. In a later analysis, most CMV-associated TCR beta chains were found to appear HLA-restricted, with HLA associations seemingly driven largely by CMV exposure. Sequencing depth was assumed to be roughly uniform across donors in the presence/absence analyses, though that assumption may not hold. In an earlier analysis of around 600 of the donors, most TCR beta V segments appeared in productive rearrangements about 87% or about 30% of the time, broadly matching IMGT annotations. Linkage disequilibrium might explain the correlated functional status among segregating V segments, but an unknown experimental factor could not be ruled out. An association between a missense DCLRE1C variant and V-gene and J-gene trimming of TCR beta chains was found in a later genetic analysis and replicated in an independent cohort. The study gave a list of about 150 TCR beta chains associated with cytomegalovirus. For the cohort, immune exposure information was limited to CMV serostatus. The classifier was reported to diagnose cytomegalovirus status with high specificity and sensitivity in both the original cohort and the validation cohort. When HLA alleles, especially DR and DQ, strongly co-occurred, attributing TCR associations to individual alleles was difficult.

The cohort was made up of 666 healthy bone marrow donors. All cohort members were sampled while nominally healthy, although unrecorded immune exposures were likely present. The donor tested CMV seronegative, placing the donor among the roughly 350 seronegative members of the cohort. A peripheral blood sample was collected from each donor, and TCR beta sequencing was performed on peripheral blood mononuclear cells. Genomic DNA extraction from the blood cell samples was performed with the Qiagen DNeasy Blood Extraction Kit. The chain is assembled from TRBV19 and TRBJ2-7, with TRBD2 matching 8 junction bases. The sample was PBMCs. The clonotype comes from a man aged 25 to 45 in good health and CMV-seronegative. CDR3 protein: CASSTRGAGDYEQYF. The bases are TGTGCCAGTAGTACAAGGGGAGCGGGAGACTACGAGCAGTACTTC.